One and the same sample provided the 17 T cell receptor beta chains below, sequenced in a study of vaccination and CD4 T cells after COVID-19. Their recognized antigens are unknown. Cultured CD4+ T cell DNA underwent sequencing with the Oncomine TCR Beta short-read assay. TCRdb re-called the PCR reads through MiXCR, storing one row per CDR3 protein. The sample contains 15,000 or so distinct CDR3 sequences, 36% of which appear only once. Documented treatment: roughly 11-day PBMC culture with coronavirus spike peptide pools or control peptides (ViraFEST assay). The sample here was CD4+ T cells from blood, cultured in vitro, taken before SARS-CoV-2 vaccination. The receptors stem from a human donor who received a COVID-19 vaccine.

This clonotype is termed medium-sized. V usage is TRBV20-1 and J usage is TRBJ1-6, with a tentative D call TRBD1 (6 bases). This CDR3 region has 15 residues. Trimming removed 5 bases at V and 4 bases at J, with 15 bases between. Germline V gene lookup returns CDR1 DFQATT and CDR2 SNEGSKA (reference sequence). CDR3 residues: CSARGGTGYNSPLHF. The CDR3 coding sequence is TGCAGTGCTCGAGGGGGAACTGGGTATAATTCACCCCTCCACTTT.

This clonotype has a handful of counts. The chain combines TRBV7-9 with TRBJ1-4, with D possibly being TRBD1 (5 bases). The germline V gene encodes CDR1 SEHNR and CDR2 FQNEAQ (reference sequence). The CDR3 extends over 14 amino acids. The V and J ends lost 4 bases and 8 bases respectively, with 14 bases between them. CDR3 loop: CASSSRVLGEKLFF. DNA of the CDR3: TGTGCCAGCAGCTCCAGGGTACTTGGGGAAAAACTGTTTTTT.

Regarding this clonotype: One end of the junction does not line up with germline, which may come from a read error. This chain uses TRBV12-3 or TRBV12-4 with TRBJ2-2; tentative D call: TRBD2 (5 bases). This CDR3 region has 16 residues. The DNA for the CDR3 is TGTGCCACCCCAAAGATGGATACAGCAGGCACCGGGGAACTGTTTTTT. Protein product: CATPKMDTAGTGELFF.

This rearrangement joins TRBV5-1 to TRBJ2-3; the match to TRBD2 covers 10 bases. Trimming at V came to 4 bases and at J to 3 bases, leaving 5 bases not matched to a gene. This CDR3 spans 15 amino acids. Germline values: CDR1 SGHRS, CDR2 YFSETQ. CDR3 sequence (DNA): TGCGCCAGCAGCCCTGAGCGGGGGGGGACAGATACGCAGTATTTT. Its protein product is CASSPERGGTDTQYF.

The chain is built from TRBV7-6 and TRBJ2-7, with D unresolved. CDR3 length equals 16 residues. Germline V gene data show CDR1 as SGHVS and CDR2 as FNYEAQ. Between the trimmed V and J ends, which lost 0 bases and 3 bases, there was a span of 15 bases. CDR3 protein: CASSLAPASVVYEQYF. Written as DNA, the CDR3 is TGTGCCAGCAGCTTAGCGCCGGCCTCCGTCGTCTACGAGCAGTACTTC.

This clonotype was observed a handful of times. V is TRBV7-2 and J is TRBJ2-1; 10 bases are a match to TRBD2. Trimming cost V 2 bases and J 0 bases; bases outside gene matches: 10. Germline lookup yields CDR1 SGHTA and CDR2 FQGNSA. The CDR3 is 19 amino acids. The CDR3 spells CASSLQLAGSFSSYNEQFF. Written as DNA, the CDR3 is TGTGCCAGCAGCTTACAACTAGCGGGGTCCTTTAGCTCCTACAATGAGCAGTTCTTC. Complete variable domain (other parts from reference TRBV7-2 and TRBJ2-1): GAGVSQSPSNKVTEKGKDVELRCDPISGHTALYWYRQSLGQGLEFLIYFQGNSAPDKSGLPSDRFSAERTGGSVSTLTIQRTQQEDSAVYLCASSLQLAGSFSSYNEQFFGPGTRLTVL.

The gene calls are TRBV7-8 and TRBJ2-5, with TRBD2 matching over 8 bases. The CDR3 totals 15 residues. Trimming cost V 5 bases and J 2 bases; bases outside gene matches: 7. Germline CDR1 SGHVS, CDR2 FQNEAQ. This chain's CDR3 is CASSLRGLDQETQYF. DNA for the CDR3: TGTGCCAGCAGCCTTAGGGGACTAGATCAAGAGACCCAGTACTTC. Complete variable domain (other parts from reference TRBV7-8 and TRBJ2-5): GAGVSQSPRYKVAKRGQDVALRCDPISGHVSLFWYQQALGQGPEFLTYFQNEAQLDKSGLPSDRFFAERPEGSVSTLKIQRTQQEDSAVYLCASSLRGLDQETQYFGPGTRLLVL.

This clonotype has only a few counts. This sequence joins TRBV6-5 and TRBJ1-4; D is uncertain. The CDR3 covers 14 residues. CDR1 and CDR2 from the germline V gene are MNHEY and SVGAGI. The V and J ends lost 3 bases and 0 bases respectively, with 5 bases between them. In nucleotides, the CDR3 is TGTGCCAGCAGTTATGAGACAACTAATGAAAAACTGTTTTTT. Protein: CASSYETTNEKLFF.

The J gene is TRBJ2-3, the V gene TRBV12-5, with TRBD2 identical over 13 bases. CDR1 and CDR2 (germline): LGHNT, FRNRAP. The CDR3 totals 18 residues. The V and J ends lost 0 bases and 0 bases, in that order; junction bases with no gene match: 3. Here the CDR3 reads CASGLVLAGGFSTDTQYF. CDR3 nucleotide sequence: TGTGCTAGTGGTTTGGTACTAGCGGGGGGGTTTAGCACAGATACGCAGTATTTT. Full variable domain (remainder filled in from reference TRBV12-5 and TRBJ2-3): DARVTQTPRHKVTEMGQEVTMRCQPILGHNTVFWYRQTMMQGLELLAYFRNRAPLDDSGMPKDRFSAEMPDATLATLKIQPSEPRDSAVYFCASGLVLAGGFSTDTQYFGPGTRLTVL.

This clonotype came up a few times. The chain carries TRBV7-9 and TRBJ2-1; D remains ambiguous. V lost 3 bases to trimming and J lost 14 bases, with 11 bases between them. The CDR3 runs to 11 residues. Germline V CDR1 and CDR2: SEHNR, FQNEAQ (reference sequence). The CDR3 nucleotides are TGTGCCAGCAGCTTCCCGGGTGACGAGTTCTTC. This sequence encodes CASSFPGDEFF.

Concerning this clonotype: The junction and the germline gene differ at one end; a read error may be behind it. The genes are TRBV19 and TRBJ1-6, with TRBD1 identical over 7 bases. The germline gives CDR1 LNHDA, CDR2 SQIVND (reference sequence). This CDR3 contains 14 residues. DNA for the CDR3: TGTGCCAGTACAAAACAGGGGTATAATTCACCCCTCCTCTTT. Amino acid sequence: CASTKQGYNSPLLF.

This chain uses TRBV20-1 with TRBJ2-7; D gene unclear. Germline CDR1 DFQATT, CDR2 SNEGSKA (reference sequence). The CDR3 spans 13 residues. With 2 bases removed from V and 0 bases from J, the gap between germline ends came to 8 bases. CDR3 amino acids: CSARTDTSYEQYF. Here the CDR3 DNA reads TGCAGTGCTAGAACAGATACCTCCTACGAGCAGTACTTC.

The chain combines TRBV19 with TRBJ1-4, with D possibly TRBD1 on 6 matching bases. The CDR3 runs to 16 residues. Germline CDR1 LNHDA, CDR2 SQIVND (reference sequence). V gave up 3 bases and J gave up 8 bases, with 19 bases separating them. DNA of the CDR3: TGTGCCAGTAGTATGGGTGCTTCGGGGGCTCGAGAAAAACTGTTTTTT. Translating gives CASSMGASGAREKLFF.

This clonotype has more than one count but fewer than ten. CDR3 sequence: CASSLVRGGEQYF. The CDR3 DNA reads as TGTGCCAGCAGCTTAGTCAGGGGTGGAGAGCAGTACTTC. The gene calls are TRBV11-3 and TRBJ2-7; D might be TRBD1 (6 bases). CDR3 length: 13 residues. Trimming shortened V by 1 base and J by 7 bases, and 11 bases separated the two germline ends. CDR1 and CDR2 (germline): SGHNT, YENEEA.

The chain joins TRBV20-1 to TRBJ1-6; D is undetermined. From germline, CDR1 is DFQATT and CDR2 SNEGSKA (reference sequence). This CDR3 is built from 16 residues. CDR3: CSVSPGSAIYNSPLHF. The CDR3 coding sequence is TGCAGCGTATCACCGGGCAGCGCGATCTATAATTCACCCCTCCACTTT.

This clonotype was counted only a few times. V usage is TRBV20-1 and J usage is TRBJ1-4; D gene uncertain. CDR3 length equals 16 residues. Germline assignment: CDR1 DFQATT and CDR2 SNEGSKA (reference sequence). The V end was cut by 6 bases, the J end by 8 bases, with 25 bases between. Here the CDR3 DNA reads TGCAGTGCCACCGATTCCCAAGGAGGGAGAAACGAAAAACTGTTTTTT. Amino acids: CSATDSQGGRNEKLFF.

This clonotype was counted a few times. The V and J genes are TRBV30 and TRBJ2-3, with TRBD2 matching over 9 bases. This CDR3 spans 16 amino acids. The trim removed 4 bases at V and 1 base at J, leaving 9 bases unmatched. Germline values: CDR1 GTSNPN, CDR2 SVGIG (reference sequence). CDR3 loop: CAWITSAGGRTDTQYF. The CDR3 DNA is TGTGCCTGGATAACTTCAGCGGGGGGCCGCACAGATACGCAGTATTTT.